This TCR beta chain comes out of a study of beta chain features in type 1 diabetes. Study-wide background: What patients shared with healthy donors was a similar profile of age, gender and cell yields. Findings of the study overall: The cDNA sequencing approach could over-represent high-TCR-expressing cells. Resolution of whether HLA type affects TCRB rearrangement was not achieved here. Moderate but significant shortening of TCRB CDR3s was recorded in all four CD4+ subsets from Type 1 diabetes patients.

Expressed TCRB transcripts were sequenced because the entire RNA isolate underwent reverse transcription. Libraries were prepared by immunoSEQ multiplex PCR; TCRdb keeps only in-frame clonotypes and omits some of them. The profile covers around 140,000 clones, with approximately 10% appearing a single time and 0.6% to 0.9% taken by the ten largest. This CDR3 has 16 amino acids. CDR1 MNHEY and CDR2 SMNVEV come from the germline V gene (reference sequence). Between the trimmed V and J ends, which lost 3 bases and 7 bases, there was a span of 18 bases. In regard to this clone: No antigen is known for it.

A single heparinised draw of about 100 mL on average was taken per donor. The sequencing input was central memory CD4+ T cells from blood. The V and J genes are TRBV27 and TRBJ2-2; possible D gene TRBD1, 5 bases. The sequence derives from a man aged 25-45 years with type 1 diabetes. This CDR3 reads CASSFGATILRGELFF. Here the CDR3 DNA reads TGTGCCAGCAGTTTTGGGGCGACAATCCTACGCGGGGAGCTGTTTTTT.